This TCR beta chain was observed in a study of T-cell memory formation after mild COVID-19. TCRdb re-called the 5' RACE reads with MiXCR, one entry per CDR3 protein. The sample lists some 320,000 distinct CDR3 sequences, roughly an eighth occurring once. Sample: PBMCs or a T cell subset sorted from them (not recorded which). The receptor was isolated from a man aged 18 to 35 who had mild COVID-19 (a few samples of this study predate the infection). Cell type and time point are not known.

Here the CDR3 DNA reads TGTGCCAGCAGCTTAGTCGCGGTCTCCTACGAGCAGTACTTC. It specifies CASSLVAVSYEQYF. The chain joins TRBV7-9 to TRBJ2-7, with no clear D. V was trimmed by 1 base and J by 0 bases, leaving 7 bases between them. The CDR3 length is 14 residues. Germline V gives CDR1 SEHNR, CDR2 FQNEAQ (reference sequence).